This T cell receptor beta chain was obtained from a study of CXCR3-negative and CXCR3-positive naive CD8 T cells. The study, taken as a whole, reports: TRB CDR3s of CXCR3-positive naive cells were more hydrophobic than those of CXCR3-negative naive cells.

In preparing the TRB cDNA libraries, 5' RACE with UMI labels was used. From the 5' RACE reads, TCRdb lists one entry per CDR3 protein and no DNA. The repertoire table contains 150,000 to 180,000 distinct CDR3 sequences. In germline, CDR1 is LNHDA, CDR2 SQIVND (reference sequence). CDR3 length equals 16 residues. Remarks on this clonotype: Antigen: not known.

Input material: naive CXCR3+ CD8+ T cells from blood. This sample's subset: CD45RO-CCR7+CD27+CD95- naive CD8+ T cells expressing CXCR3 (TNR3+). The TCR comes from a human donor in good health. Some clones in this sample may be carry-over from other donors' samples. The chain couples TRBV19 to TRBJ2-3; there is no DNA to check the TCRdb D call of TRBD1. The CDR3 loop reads CASSNFRGADTDTQYF.